This T cell receptor (beta chain) was recovered during a study of regulatory T cells in long-lasting Graves disease. CDR1 MDHEN and CDR2 SYDVKM come from the germline V gene. Trimming at V came to 6 bases and at J to 1 base, leaving 4 bases not matched to a gene. The length of the CDR3 is 14 residues. Combining iRepertoire HTBI primers with Arm-PCR of CDR3 regions, the authors built TCR beta libraries. Using its own MiXCR run on the multiplex PCR reads, TCRdb lists one record per CDR3 protein. This repertoire shows some 450,000 distinct CDR3 sequences, roughly a quarter found once; its top ten account for roughly 28%. A single count supports this clonotype. Documented time point: persistent/refractory GD, antithyroid drugs over 5 years with positive TRAb. From RNA extracted from PBMCs, the TCR library was made.

The source of this sequence is a female donor with Graves disease. The source material was peripheral blood mononuclear cells (PBMCs), sampled when the disease was refractory, from a patient treated with antithyroid drugs. The chain employs TRBV28 and TRBJ1-1; 8 positions match TRBD1. The CDR3 DNA reads TGTGCCAGCAGACGCGGGACAGGGAACACTGAAGCTTTCTTT. Translation: CASRRGTGNTEAFF.